This section outlines one T cell receptor (beta chain) sequence together with its context. This entry is derived from a study of blood T cell repertoires in COVID-19. V was cut by 7 bases and J by 14 bases, with 16 bases left in between. The CDR3 runs to 11 residues. Germline values: CDR1 MNHNY, CDR2 SVGAGI (reference sequence). Repertoires were generated with immunoSEQ multiplex PCR, while TCRdb's copy carries only in-frame clones and drops some. The table has 200,000 to 300,000 clones, approximately 88% seen once; the top ten hold roughly 2.3%. V and J are TRBV6-6 and TRBJ2-3, with TRBD2 as a possible D gene (5 bases). The clonotype originates from a woman in her 40s with acute COVID-19. The material sequenced was PBMCs or T cells enriched from blood (not recorded which). The DNA for the CDR3 is TGTGCCAGCACCTACTCCGGGATCACGTATTTT. Translated: CASTYSGITYF.